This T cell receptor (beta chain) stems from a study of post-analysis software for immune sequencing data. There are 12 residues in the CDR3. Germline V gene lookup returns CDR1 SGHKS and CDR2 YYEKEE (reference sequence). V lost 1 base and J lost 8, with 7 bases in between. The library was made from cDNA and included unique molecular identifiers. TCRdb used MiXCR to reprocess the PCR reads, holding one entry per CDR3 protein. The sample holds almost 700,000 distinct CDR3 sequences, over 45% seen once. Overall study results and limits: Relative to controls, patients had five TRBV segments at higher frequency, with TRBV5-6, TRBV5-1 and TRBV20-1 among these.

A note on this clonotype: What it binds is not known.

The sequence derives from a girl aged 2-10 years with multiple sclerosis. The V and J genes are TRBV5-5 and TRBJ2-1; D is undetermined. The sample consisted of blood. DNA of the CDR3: TGTGCCAGCAGCTTGACCTCTGATGAGCAGTTCTTC. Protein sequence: CASSLTSDEQFF. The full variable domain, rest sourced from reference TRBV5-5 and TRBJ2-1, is DAGVTQSPTHLIKTRGQQVTLRCSPISGHKSVSWYQQVLGQGPQFIFQYYEKEERGRGNFPDRFSARQFPNYSSELNVNALLLGDSALYLCASSLTSDEQFFGPGTRLTVL.